This TCR beta chain was profiled in a study of beta chain features in type 1 diabetes. Study overall: Summed over all samples, the examined sorted cells came to 107,917,701. Study results and caveats: Shorter TCRB CDR3s, moderately but significantly so, were found in Type 1 diabetes patients in all four CD4+ subsets.

Details on this clone: Its cognate antigen is unknown.

The authors took one heparinised blood draw, averaging about 120 mL, from each donor. The ends lost 5 bases at V and 7 bases at J; junction bases unmatched: 8. CDR1 is PRHDT, CDR2 FYEKMQ, per germline (reference sequence). CDR3 length equals 13 residues. Isolated RNA was reverse transcribed in full, so expressed TCRB transcripts were sequenced. Using immunoSEQ multiplex PCR, the repertoire was profiled, and TCRdb retains in-frame clones only, with some absent. The sample has hundreds of thousands of clones; roughly an eighth are singletons. Specimen: naive CD4+ T cells from blood. The clonotype was recovered from a young man with type 1 diabetes. The chain links TRBV13 to TRBJ2-7; 7 positions agree with TRBD1. The chain's CDR3 is CASSPDREEEQYF. CDR3 DNA sequence: TGTGCCAGCAGCCCCGACAGGGAAGAAGAGCAGTACTTC.